Following are 22 T cell receptor beta chains from one sample sequenced in a study of shared clonotypes between healthy human individuals. TCRdb keeps only in-frame clones here, not all; method: immunoSEQ multiplex PCR. Counted here are 1.6 million or so clones, over 95% occurring once; the ten biggest clones make up roughly 1.2%. Sequenced material: naive CD4+ T cells sorted from blood. The subset was: CD45RA+ positively selected. The receptors were sampled from a young man in good health.

The CDR3 here is CAISPDRGGTGELFF. For the CDR3, the DNA is TGTGCCATCAGTCCGGACAGGGGGGGCACCGGGGAGCTGTTTTTT. The chain carries TRBV10-3 and TRBJ2-2; TRBD1 matches 10 bases. In germline, CDR1 is ENHRY, CDR2 SYGVKD. The CDR3 loop spans 15 amino acids. The junction had 4 bases not matched to a gene; V was cut back by 5 bases and J by 4 bases.

This chain uses TRBV9 with TRBJ2-1; D may be TRBD1 or TRBD2 (5 bases each). Deletions cut 1 base from V and 13 bases from J, with 12 bases between. CDR3 size: 12 residues. Germline lookup yields CDR1 SGDLS and CDR2 YYNGEE. CDR3 coding DNA: TGTGCCAGCAGCGTAAGGTCGGGGCCTCAGTTCTTC. Protein product: CASSVRSGPQFF.

This chain uses TRBV7-8 with TRBJ2-7; D gene ambiguous. CDR3 length equals 14 residues. The germline gives CDR1 SGHVS, CDR2 FQNEAQ. V lost 2 bases to trimming and J lost 2 bases, with 10 bases between them. CDR3 region: CASSLITSPYEQYF. The CDR3 DNA follows: TGTGCCAGCAGCTTAATAACCAGTCCCTACGAGCAGTACTTC.

The chain carries TRBV2 and TRBJ2-7; perhaps TRBD2 as D (5 bases). The germline V gene encodes CDR1 SNHLY and CDR2 FYNNEI. V was clipped by 2 bases and J by 4 bases, with 15 bases between them. The CDR3 extends over 15 amino acids. As DNA, the CDR3 is TGTGCCAGCAGTGAATCGGGGTTTTCATCGTACGAGCAGTACTTC. Protein: CASSESGFSSYEQYF.

The chain is built from TRBV28 and TRBJ2-7; no definite D call. Trimming removed 4 bases from V and 2 bases from J, with 9 bases in between. This CDR3 is 13 amino acids long. The germline gives CDR1 MDHEN, CDR2 SYDVKM. For the CDR3, the DNA is TGTGCCAGCAGTTATACAAATCCCTACGAGCAGTACTTC. The encoded protein is CASSYTNPYEQYF.

This chain joins TRBV7-8 and TRBJ2-2, with D unclear. Looked up from germline, CDR1 is SGHVS and CDR2 is FQNEAQ. The V gene lost 0 bases and the J gene lost 6 bases, with 17 bases spanning the gap. This CDR3 has 17 residues. The CDR3 reads CASSLAQVDGIPGELFF. The CDR3 DNA reads as TGTGCCAGCAGCTTAGCGCAAGTTGACGGCATTCCCGGGGAGCTGTTTTTT. Using reference TRBV7-8 and TRBJ2-2 for the parts outside the CDR3, the full variable domain is GAGVSQSPRYKVAKRGQDVALRCDPISGHVSLFWYQQALGQGPEFLTYFQNEAQLDKSGLPSDRFFAERPEGSVSTLKIQRTQQEDSAVYLCASSLAQVDGIPGELFFGEGSRLTVL.

This sequence joins TRBV5-6 and TRBJ2-7; D remains ambiguous. The length of the CDR3 is 11 residues. The germline V and J ends were trimmed by 0 bases and 7 bases, with 5 bases remaining between them. From germline, CDR1 is SGHDT and CDR2 YYEEEE. CDR3 DNA: TGTGCCAGCAGCTTGGCGCGGGAGCAGTACTTC. It codes for CASSLAREQYF.

CDR3 sequence reads: CASSEMDNTGELFF. CDR3 in DNA: TGTGCCAGCAGTGAAATGGACAACACCGGGGAGCTGTTTTTT. The rearrangement joins TRBV2 to TRBJ2-2, with D hard to call. The CDR3 is 14 residues long. V shed 2 bases and J shed 2 bases, with 6 bases lying between them. Per the germline V gene, CDR1 is SNHLY and CDR2 is FYNNEI.

This rearrangement joins TRBV10-1 to TRBJ2-7; perhaps TRBD1 as D (5 bases). The CDR3 runs to 15 residues. V gave up 3 bases and J gave up 0 bases, with 12 bases separating them. CDR1 WNHNN and CDR2 SYGVQD come from the germline V gene (reference sequence). The CDR3 sequence is CASSDDRFNSYEQYF. The CDR3 region has the DNA TGCGCCAGCAGTGATGACAGATTCAACTCCTACGAGCAGTACTTC.

This chain uses TRBV7-2 with TRBJ2-5; no firm D call. V shed 5 bases and J shed 5 bases, with 12 bases lying between them. The germline gives CDR1 SGHTA, CDR2 FQGNSA. The CDR3 runs to 13 residues. CDR3 sequence reads: CASSGRPRETQYF. DNA of the CDR3: TGTGCCAGCAGCGGTAGGCCGAGGGAGACCCAGTACTTC.

The CDR3 sequence: CASSEQLAKNIQYF. The CDR3 DNA sequence: TGTGCCAGCAGTGAACAGTTAGCCAAAAACATTCAGTACTTC. V and J are TRBV6-1 and TRBJ2-4, with D unclear. The CDR3 contains 14 residues. Germline loops: CDR1 MNHNS, CDR2 SASEGT. The ends were cut back, 2 bases at V and 0 bases at J, with 5 bases in the middle.

The chain carries TRBV28 and TRBJ2-7, with D possibly being TRBD1 (6 bases). The CDR3 has 13 residues. V dropped 3 bases and J dropped 2 bases, with 8 bases sitting between them. Looked up from germline, CDR1 is MDHEN and CDR2 is SYDVKM. The DNA of the CDR3 is TGTGCCAGCAGTTTCGCAGGGGCCTACGAGCAGTACTTC. It specifies CASSFAGAYEQYF.

The rearrangement links TRBV5-1 to TRBJ2-6; D uncertain. The CDR3 length is 14 residues. CDR1 is SGHRS, CDR2 YFSETQ, per germline. Trimming cost V 9 bases and J 0 bases, with 10 bases left between them. CDR3 DNA: TGCGCCACCAAAACGGTCTCTGGGGCCAACGTCCTGACTTTC. Translation gives CATKTVSGANVLTF.

On this clone: Other nucleotide sequences in the sample specify the same CDR3. The chain links TRBV15 to TRBJ2-3; D is unresolved. The germline V gene has CDR1 LNHNV and CDR2 YYDKDF (reference sequence). The V end was cut by 0 bases, the J end by 6 bases, with 7 bases between. The CDR3 totals 13 residues. The CDR3 loop reads CATSRDITDTQYF. Here the CDR3 DNA reads TGTGCCACCAGCAGAGATATTACGGATACGCAGTATTTT. The full variable domain, its missing parts supplied by reference TRBV15 and TRBJ2-3, is DAMVIQNPRYQVTQFGKPVTLSCSQTLNHNVMYWYQQKSSQAPKLLFHYYDKDFNNEADTPDNFQSRRPNTSFCFLDIRSPGLGDTAMYLCATSRDITDTQYFGPGTRLTVL.

The chain recombines TRBV5-4 with TRBJ2-1; D gene unclear. V was clipped by 4 bases and J by 3 bases, with 11 bases between them. Germline V gives CDR1 SGHNT, CDR2 YYREEE (reference sequence). CDR3 length: 14 amino acids. The CDR3 here is CASSPRVDYNEQFF. CDR3 sequence (DNA): TGTGCCAGCAGCCCTCGGGTAGACTACAATGAGCAGTTCTTC.

This clone has more than one count but fewer than ten. The chain is built from TRBV27 and TRBJ2-7, with D possibly being TRBD1 or TRBD2 (7 bases each). The CDR3 sequence is 15 residues long. Per the germline V gene, CDR1 is MNHEY and CDR2 is SMNVEV (reference sequence). V was cut by 2 bases and J by 4 bases, with 15 bases left in between. Here the CDR3 reads CASSLQQGGEYEQYF. The CDR3 DNA sequence: TGTGCCAGCAGTTTACAGCAGGGGGGGGAGTACGAGCAGTACTTC.

V usage is TRBV9 and J usage is TRBJ1-1; D not certain. CDR1 SGDLS and CDR2 YYNGEE come from the germline V gene. Trimming removed 1 base at V and 4 bases at J, with 8 bases between. The CDR3 sequence is 13 residues long. The DNA of the CDR3 is TGTGCCAGCAGCGTAAATCCGGGCACTGAAGCTTTCTTT. Translation: CASSVNPGTEAFF.

This chain connects TRBV30 to TRBJ2-7; D is undetermined. V was clipped by 0 bases and J by 2 bases, with 14 bases between them. Germline-derived CDR1 and CDR2 are GTSNPN and SVGIG (reference sequence). CDR3 size: 15 residues. The CDR3 sequence is CAWSVWAPQTYEQYF. CDR3 bases: TGTGCCTGGAGTGTATGGGCTCCCCAGACCTACGAGCAGTACTTC.

The rearrangement joins TRBV11-2 to TRBJ2-1; D call uncertain. Per the germline V gene, CDR1 is SGHAT and CDR2 is FQNNGV. The CDR3 spans 15 residues. The germline V and J ends were trimmed by 5 bases and 6 bases, with 17 bases remaining between them. CDR3 region: CASSLTAWYPNEQFF. The CDR3 nucleotides are TGTGCCAGCAGCCTGACTGCTTGGTACCCCAATGAGCAGTTCTTC. Together with reference TRBV11-2 and TRBJ2-1, the CDR3 gives the full variable domain: EAGVAQSPRYKIIEKRQSVAFWCNPISGHATLYWYQQILGQGPKLLIQFQNNGVVDDSQLPKDRFSAERLKGVDSTLKIQPAKLEDSAVYLCASSLTAWYPNEQFFGPGTRLTVL.

V usage is TRBV28 and J usage is TRBJ2-7; the D gene could be TRBD1 or TRBD2 (5 bases each). CDR3 size: 18 residues. V dropped 1 base and J dropped 0 bases, with 19 bases sitting between them. Germline V gene data show CDR1 as MDHEN and CDR2 as SYDVKM. CDR3 residues: CASSLSSRVGRSSYEQYF. The CDR3, as DNA: TGTGCCAGCAGTTTATCATCCCGTGTGGGACGGAGCTCCTACGAGCAGTACTTC.

This clone was seen a handful of times. The CDR3 loop is CASSSPGRHYGYTF. The CDR3 nucleotides read TGTGCCAGCAGTTCCCCCGGGAGGCACTATGGCTACACCTTC. The chain links TRBV27 to TRBJ1-2; no clear D. V lost 4 bases, J lost 3 bases, and 12 bases lay in between. Looked up from germline, CDR1 is MNHEY and CDR2 is SMNVEV (reference sequence). This CDR3 contains 14 residues.

V usage is TRBV27 and J usage is TRBJ2-4; 9 bases are a match to TRBD1. Unmatched junction bases numbered 5, after V lost 9 bases and J lost 2 bases. The CDR3 consists of 14 residues. Per the germline V gene, CDR1 is MNHEY and CDR2 is SMNVEV (reference sequence). As DNA, the CDR3 is TGTGCCAGTAGGGGACAGGGCTCCAAAAACATTCAGTACTTC. Its protein is CASRGQGSKNIQYF.